This entry concerns a single T cell receptor (beta chain). There are 13 residues in the CDR3. Trimming took off 4 bases at V and 7 bases at J, with 11 bases between the two ends. Germline lookup yields CDR1 MNHEY and CDR2 SVGAGI. TCRdb reprocessed the RT-PCR reads via MiXCR and lists one record per CDR3 protein. The table has about 680,000 distinct CDR3 sequences, approximately 14% seen once. This clonotype was obtained from a female donor in good health, serving as a healthy control. The sequencing sample was made of memory CD4+ T cells from blood. This chain uses TRBV6-5 with TRBJ1-5; D ambiguous. The CDR3 region is CASSSGYWQPQHF. CDR3 DNA sequence: TGTGCCAGCAGTTCGGGCTACTGGCAGCCCCAGCATTTT.